This section outlines one TCR beta chain sequence together with its context. Antigen unknown. RNA amounts of about 0.5 to 1 ug underwent reverse transcription with random hexamers. TCRdb reprocessed the immunoSEQ multiplex PCR reads with MiXCR, giving one entry per CDR3 protein. The sample gives 130,000 to 150,000 distinct CDR3 sequences, around 95% of which show up once; 0.065% to 0.095% is in the top ten. Germline V gives CDR1 SNHLY, CDR2 FYNNEI. V lost 6 bases and J lost 8; bases outside the gene matches: 10. The CDR3 is made up of 14 amino acids. TCR beta sequencing covered blood CD8+ and CD4+ T cells. Negative isolation was used for CD8+ and CD4+ T cells and FACS enrichment for TEMRA cells. The data are from a study of CD8 T cells in Susac syndrome. Overall study: Patients with Susac syndrome had blood drawn and were at that point therapy-naive, on corticosteroids, or on intravenous immunoglobulin alone. Study-wide findings and caveats: CD4+ repertoires of Susac syndrome patients lacked detectable clonal expansion.

Input material: CD4+ T cells from PBMCs. The sequence was obtained from a human donor with Susac syndrome. The rearrangement links TRBV2 to TRBJ2-1, with 7 bases matching TRBD1. For the CDR3, the DNA is TGTGCCAGCAGAAGGATCACGACAGGGCATGAGCAGTTCTTC. It codes for CASRRITTGHEQFF. Full variable domain (missing parts from reference TRBV2 and TRBJ2-1): EPEVTQTPSHQVTQMGQEVILRCVPISNHLYFYWYRQILGQKVEFLVSFYNNEISEKSEIFDDQFSVERPDGSNFTLKIRSTKLEDSAMYFCASRRITTGHEQFFGPGTRLTVL.